This T cell receptor (beta chain) originates from a study of blood T cell repertoires in COVID-19. Looking at the study overall: Acute and convalescent COVID-19 specimens originated in the United States, Italy and Spain.

Sequenced by immunoSEQ multiplex PCR; TCRdb stores in-frame clones only, minus some. The data contain approximately 360,000 clones, 88% of them seen just once; the ten biggest clones take up 0.9% to 1%. Participants, roughly 18 to 100 years old, spanned around 25 US areas. The germline CDR1 and CDR2 sequences are DFQATT and SNEGSKA (reference sequence). The CDR3 is 14 residues long. The V end lost 3 bases, the J end lost 4 bases, and 15 bases lay between the germline ends. Sample: PBMCs or T cells enriched from blood (not recorded which). The rearrangement joins TRBV20-1 to TRBJ1-2; D unclear. This clonotype was obtained from a woman aged 30 to 39 with acute COVID-19. The CDR3 loop is CSASTEIPTYGYTF. For the CDR3, the DNA is TGCAGTGCTAGTACAGAGATCCCCACCTATGGCTACACCTTC.